The clone carrying this T cell receptor beta chain was observed at least ten times. The sample comes from a study of identical twins. In TCRdb, the 5' RACE reads were re-called with MiXCR into one record per CDR3 protein. Of over 550,000 distinct CDR3 sequences in the sample, under 8.5% were seen once. The CDR3 is 16 amino acids. CDR1 is LGHDT, CDR2 YNNKEL, per germline (reference sequence). V lost 1 base and J 5 bases, leaving 15 bases between the germline ends. This same sample was also part of a study on yellow fever vaccine responses in identical twins.

Sequencing was performed on PBMCs. The receptor comes from a woman aged 18-35 years in good health. The rearrangement links TRBV3-1 to TRBJ2-1; perhaps TRBD1 as D (5 bases). CDR3 DNA sequence: TGTGCCAGCAGCCAAGCTTACCGGACACAAAACAATGAGCAGTTCTTC. Protein product: CASSQAYRTQNNEQFF.